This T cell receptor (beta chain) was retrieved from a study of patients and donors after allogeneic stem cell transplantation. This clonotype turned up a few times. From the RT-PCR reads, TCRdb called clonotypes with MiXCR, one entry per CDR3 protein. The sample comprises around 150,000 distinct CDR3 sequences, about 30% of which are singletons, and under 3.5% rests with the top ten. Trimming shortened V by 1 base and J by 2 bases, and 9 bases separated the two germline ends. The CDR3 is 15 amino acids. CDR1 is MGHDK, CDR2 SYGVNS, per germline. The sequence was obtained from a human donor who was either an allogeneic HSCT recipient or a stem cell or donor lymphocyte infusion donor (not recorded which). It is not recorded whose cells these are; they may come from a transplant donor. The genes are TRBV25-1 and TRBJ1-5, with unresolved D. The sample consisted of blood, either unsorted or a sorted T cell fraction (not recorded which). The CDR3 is CASSEFEEGNQPQHF. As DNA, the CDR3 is TGTGCCAGCAGTGAATTCGAGGAAGGCAATCAGCCCCAGCATTTT.